This TCR beta chain was captured by sequencing in a study of blood T cell repertoires in COVID-19. For the study at large: Acute-phase and convalescent COVID-19 samples originated in the United States, Italy and Spain.

Trimming at V came to 4 bases and at J to 4 bases, leaving 6 bases not matched to a gene. The CDR3 has 14 residues. Germline V gene sequence: CDR1 SGHNT, CDR2 YYREEE (reference sequence). There are a few counts of this clone. Libraries were prepared by immunoSEQ multiplex PCR; TCRdb keeps only in-frame clonotypes and omits some of them. The repertoire includes about 190,000 clones, 80% to 90% of them detected once, and around 1.1% sits in the top ten. The chain couples TRBV5-4 to TRBJ1-1; 8 nucleotides align to TRBD1. The sequence came from a man aged 25 to 40 with acute or convalescent COVID-19. Sequencing input: peripheral blood. The CDR3 coding sequence is TGTGCCAGCAGCGTAGACAGGGGAAGCACTGAAGCTTTCTTT. Translating it yields CASSVDRGSTEAFF. The full variable domain, in which reference TRBV5-4 and TRBJ1-1 provide the parts outside the CDR3, is ETGVTQSPTHLIKTRGQQVTLRCSSQSGHNTVSWYQQALGQGPQFIFQYYREEENGRGNFPPRFSGLQFPNYSSELNVNALELDDSALYLCASSVDRGSTEAFFGQGTRLTVV.